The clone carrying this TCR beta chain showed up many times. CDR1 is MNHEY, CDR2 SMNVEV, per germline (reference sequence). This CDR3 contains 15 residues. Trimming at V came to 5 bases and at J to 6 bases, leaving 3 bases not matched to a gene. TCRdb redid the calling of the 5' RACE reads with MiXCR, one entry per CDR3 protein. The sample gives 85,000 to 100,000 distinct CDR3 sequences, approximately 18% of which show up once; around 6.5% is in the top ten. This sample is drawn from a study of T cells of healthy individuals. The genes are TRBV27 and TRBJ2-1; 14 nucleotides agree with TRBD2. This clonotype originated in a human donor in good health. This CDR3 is CASSPGLAGGNEQFF. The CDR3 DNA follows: TGTGCCAGCAGTCCCGGACTAGCGGGAGGCAATGAGCAGTTCTTC.